Below, 9 T cell receptor beta chains from the same sample are listed, as sequenced in a study of OX40 agonist ivuxolimab in advanced cancers. Method: immunoSEQ multiplex PCR; TCRdb's copy keeps in-frame clones and lacks some. The sample holds 75,000 to 95,000 clones, more than 80% seen once. Sequences were derived from CD4+ or CD8+ T cells sorted from blood, sampled in a trial of the OX40 agonist ivuxolimab. These receptors all come from an adult with an advanced solid tumor such as melanoma, head and neck, liver or kidney cancer.

This chain links TRBV7-8 with TRBJ2-5, with 9 bases that match TRBD2. The CDR3 covers 15 residues. The V and J ends lost 3 bases and 5 bases, in that order; junction bases with no gene match: 7. Per germline, CDR1 SGHVS and CDR2 FQNEAQ. Here the CDR3 DNA reads TGTGCCAGCAGCTTGTTAGCGGGAGTTGGGGAGACCCAGTACTTC. Translated: CASSLLAGVGETQYF.

This rearrangement joins TRBV7-2 to TRBJ2-7; 7 bases are shared with TRBD2. V lost 3 bases, J lost 2 bases, and 4 bases stayed unmatched. This CDR3 has 14 residues. CDR1 is SGHTA and CDR2 is FQGNSA in the germline V gene. CDR3 sequence: CASSFRLATYEQYF. Written as DNA, the CDR3 is TGTGCCAGCAGCTTTCGACTAGCTACCTACGAGCAGTACTTC.

This clone showed up just a few times. This sequence joins TRBV7-9 and TRBJ2-4; no clear D. This CDR3 is 12 amino acids long. Trimming took 8 bases from V and 6 from J, leaving 11 bases between them. Germline loops: CDR1 SEHNR, CDR2 FQNEAQ (reference sequence). Here the CDR3 reads CASRDNPNIQYF. The CDR3 DNA is TGTGCCAGCCGAGACAATCCAAACATTCAGTACTTC.

This clone was recorded only once. This sequence joins TRBV6-5 and TRBJ1-2; possible D gene TRBD1, 5 bases. CDR3 length: 14 residues. Between the trimmed V and J ends, which lost 4 bases and 4 bases, there was a span of 13 bases. Per the germline V gene, CDR1 is MNHEY and CDR2 is SVGAGI. CDR3 sequence (DNA): TGTGCCAGCAGTTCCACAGGTCGCCCCTATGGCTACACCTTC. Its translation is CASSSTGRPYGYTF.

The chain uses TRBV30 and TRBJ2-3, with D possibly being TRBD2 (6 bases). The CDR3 runs 16 residues. Between the trimmed V and J ends, which lost 0 bases and 5 bases, there was a span of 18 bases. Per germline, CDR1 GTSNPN and CDR2 SVGIG (reference sequence). The CDR3 DNA reads TGTGCCTGGAGTGTACGCGGTAGCGGAGTCCAAGATACGCAGTATTTT. As protein: CAWSVRGSGVQDTQYF.

This chain joins TRBV6-1 and TRBJ2-1; TRBD2 matches at 12 bases. V was pared by 3 bases and J by 2 bases, with 2 bases of the junction left unmatched. This CDR3 spans 16 amino acids. Germline values: CDR1 MNHNS, CDR2 SASEGT. CDR3 sequence (DNA): TGTGCCAGCAGTGACCCTAGCGGGGGGGCCTACAATGAGCAGTTCTTC. Translated, it gives CASSDPSGGAYNEQFF.

The rearrangement links TRBV5-6 to TRBJ1-5; D ambiguous. The CDR3 has 15 amino acids. Trimming took off 0 bases at V and 0 bases at J, with 7 bases between the two ends. The germline V gene has CDR1 SGHDT and CDR2 YYEEEE. The CDR3 DNA is TGTGCCAGCAGCTTGGCCGGCTATAGCAATCAGCCCCAGCATTTT. Its translation: CASSLAGYSNQPQHF.

This rearrangement joins TRBV6-5 to TRBJ1-2; 9 bases are shared with TRBD1. The CDR3 contains 14 residues. Germline V CDR1 and CDR2: MNHEY, SVGAGI. Trimming took 4 bases from V and 7 from J; bases not matched to a gene: 7. As DNA, the CDR3 is TGTGCCAGCAGTTCCGGGGACAGGGTGGGTGGCTACACCTTC. Translating it yields CASSSGDRVGGYTF.

J is TRBJ2-1 and V is TRBV7-3; D might be TRBD1 or TRBD2, each matching 6 bases. The CDR3 sequence is 15 residues long. Looked up from germline, CDR1 is SGHTA and CDR2 is FQGTGA. The V end was cut by 2 bases, the J end by 4 bases, with 12 bases between. CDR3 residues: CASSLSGAVYNEQFF. CDR3 DNA: TGTGCCAGCAGCTTATCGGGGGCTGTATACAATGAGCAGTTCTTC.